This T cell receptor (beta chain) emerged from a study of CD8 T cells in Susac syndrome. The CDR3 length is 14 residues. V lost 5 bases and J lost 0, with 13 bases in between. The V gene's germline CDR1 is DFQATT and CDR2 SNEGSKA (reference sequence). After extraction with the RNeasy kit, about 0.45 to 1 ug of the RNA was reverse transcribed using random hexamers. TCRdb reprocessed the immunoSEQ multiplex PCR reads with MiXCR, giving one entry per CDR3 protein. The sample shows about 140,000 distinct CDR3 sequences, about 95% of them seen only once. This TCR came from a human donor with multiple sclerosis. The specimen was CD4+ T cells from PBMCs. The genes are TRBV20-1 and TRBJ1-1; tentative D call: TRBD1 (6 bases). In DNA form, the CDR3 reads TGCAGTGCTCCCGGGGACACAGTGAACACTGAAGCTTTCTTT. Its translation is CSAPGDTVNTEAFF.